This T cell receptor beta chain was identified in a study of siplizumab effects on memory and regulatory T cells. Study results and caveats: No assignable naive or memory phenotype existed for roughly 80-96% of proliferating CD4+ or CD8+ clones.

V shed 4 bases and J 5 bases; nucleotides not matched to a gene: 4. The germline V gene has CDR1 GTSNPN and CDR2 SVGIG (reference sequence). The CDR3 is 13 residues long. The method was immunoSEQ multiplex PCR; TCRdb's version includes in-frame clones alone and lacks a portion of them. The repertoire includes around 100,000 clones, 91% of them detected once, and roughly 2.8% sits in the top ten. In regard to this clone: No antigen is known for it.

Sequencing was done on a sample of CD4+ T cells sorted from blood. The chain employs TRBV30 and TRBJ1-5; 8 bases are shared with TRBD1. The source of this sequence is a human donor in good health. Some clones in this sample may be carry-over from other donors' samples. CDR3 nucleotides: TGTGCCTGGAATTACAGGGGGGATCAGCCCCAGCATTTT. Its protein product is CAWNYRGDQPQHF.